The 7 T cell receptor beta chains in this list originate from one sample, sequenced in a study of shared clonotypes between healthy human individuals. Clones were sequenced by immunoSEQ multiplex PCR, and TCRdb holds only the in-frame ones, with some missing. The repertoire holds about 2.2 million clones, with about 94% as singletons. Naive CD8 cells lacked CD45RO and underwent positive selection for CCR7, leaving out terminally differentiated effector memory CD45RA+ cells. The sequencing sample was made of naive CD8+ T cells from PBMCs. Source of these receptors: a man between 18 and 29 years old in good health. Some clones in this sample may be carry-over from other donors' samples.

This chain connects TRBV29-1 to TRBJ2-7, with 7 bases lining up with TRBD1. Trimming cost V 7 bases and J 6 bases; bases outside gene matches: 9. Germline CDR1 is SQVTM and CDR2 is ANQGSEA. The CDR3 runs 12 residues. CDR3 bases: TGCAGCGCTTTCCTTCCAGGGGGCGAGCAGTACTTC. Its translation: CSAFLPGGEQYF.

The CDR3, as DNA: TGTGCCAGCAGCTTTAGGCAGGGGGCCTACGAGCAGTACTTC. It codes for CASSFRQGAYEQYF. This chain uses TRBV7-6 with TRBJ2-7; 7 nucleotides align to TRBD1. The germline CDR1 and CDR2 sequences are SGHVS and FNYEAQ. Trimming cost V 3 bases and J 2 bases; bases outside gene matches: 4. CDR3 size: 14 residues.

This chain joins TRBV11-2 and TRBJ2-7, with D perhaps given as TRBD1 or TRBD2 (5 bases each). The V gene lost 7 bases and the J gene lost 7 bases, with 14 bases spanning the gap. The CDR3 spans 12 residues. Per germline, CDR1 SGHAT and CDR2 FQNNGV. The CDR3 sequence is CASTDSPGEQYF. CDR3 bases: TGTGCCAGCACCGACAGCCCGGGAGAGCAGTACTTC.

The V gene is TRBV5-1, the J gene TRBJ1-1, with a weak D call TRBD1 (5 bases). The CDR3 has 16 residues. Germline assignment: CDR1 SGHRS and CDR2 YFSETQ. V lost 0 bases, J lost 3 bases, and 15 bases lay in between. Here the CDR3 reads CASSLVLQGVHTEAFF. CDR3 DNA: TGCGCCAGCAGCTTGGTGTTGCAGGGAGTGCACACTGAAGCTTTCTTT.

In this sample, this clone turned up a few times. The genes are TRBV28 and TRBJ1-1, with TRBD1 as a possible D gene (5 bases). CDR1 and CDR2 (germline): MDHEN, SYDVKM. Trimming left V 7 bases short and J 4 bases short, with 16 bases between. CDR3 size: 14 residues. The CDR3 DNA reads TGTGCCAGCAACCTAAACACTGGGGGCACTGAAGCTTTCTTT. Protein: CASNLNTGGTEAFF. The full variable domain, completed using reference TRBV28 and TRBJ1-1, is DVKVTQSSRYLVKRTGEKVFLECVQDMDHENMFWYRQDPGLGLRLIYFSYDVKMKEKGDIPEGYSVSREKKERFSLILESASTNQTSMYLCASNLNTGGTEAFFGQGTRLTVV.

The gene calls are TRBV28 and TRBJ2-7; 7 bases match TRBD2. This CDR3 has 15 amino acids. The junction had 8 bases not matched to a gene; V was cut back by 4 bases and J by 2 bases. Germline V gene lookup returns CDR1 MDHEN and CDR2 SYDVKM. CDR3 sequence (DNA): TGTGCCAGCAGTTCAGGGAGGGAGGGTCCCTACGAGCAGTACTTC. This encodes CASSSGREGPYEQYF. Full variable domain (outside the CDR3, taken from reference TRBV28 and TRBJ2-7): DVKVTQSSRYLVKRTGEKVFLECVQDMDHENMFWYRQDPGLGLRLIYFSYDVKMKEKGDIPEGYSVSREKKERFSLILESASTNQTSMYLCASSSGREGPYEQYFGPGTRLTVT.

The gene calls are TRBV6-5 and TRBJ2-3; TRBD1 matches 11 bases. Trimming removed 6 bases from V and 5 bases from J; junction bases left unmatched: 7. This CDR3 is built from 15 residues. Germline CDR1 is MNHEY and CDR2 is SVGAGI. Here the CDR3 DNA reads TGTGCCAGCAGCTCCGGGACAGGGGGACGAGATACGCAGTATTTT. Its protein is CASSSGTGGRDTQYF.